This TCR beta chain was obtained from a study of T-cell memory formation after mild COVID-19. The sample holds a few counts of this clonotype. Trimming took 11 bases from V and 0 from J; bases not matched to a gene: 7. The CDR3 spans 15 residues. Per germline, CDR1 SNHLY and CDR2 FYNNEI. UMIs and sample barcodes were carried by the TCR alpha and TCR beta cDNA libraries that 5'RACE produced using constant-segment primers. In TCRdb, the 5' RACE reads were re-called with MiXCR into one record per CDR3 protein. In the table there are about 290,000 distinct CDR3 sequences, roughly 15% of which are singletons.

The sequence was obtained from a man between 18 and 35 years old who had mild COVID-19 (a few samples of this study predate the infection). Cell type and time point are not known. The sequencing sample was made of PBMCs or a T cell subset sorted from them (not recorded which). The chain couples TRBV2 to TRBJ2-4; TRBD1 aligns across 10 bases. This CDR3 is CAQTGQGLAKNIQYF. The CDR3 bases are TGTGCCCAAACGGGACAGGGGCTAGCCAAAAACATTCAGTACTTC.